This passage covers 24 T cell receptor beta chains from one sample sequenced in a study of blood T cell repertoires in COVID-19. TCRdb keeps only in-frame clones here, not all; method: immunoSEQ multiplex PCR. The sample holds a few hundred thousand clones, around 87% seen once. The sequencing sample was made of peripheral blood. These receptors were obtained from a woman aged 40 to 50 with COVID-19, enrolled during active disease.

CDR3 amino acids: CAWSVGGPLEAFF. The DNA for the CDR3 is TGTGCCTGGAGTGTGGGAGGACCTCTTGAAGCTTTCTTT. The chain uses TRBV30 and TRBJ1-1; no firm D call. CDR3 length: 13 residues. Germline V CDR1 and CDR2: GTSNPN, SVGIG (reference sequence). V was pared by 0 bases and J by 7 bases, with 12 bases between.

This clone came up once. One end of the junction does not line up with germline, which may come from a read error. The chain has TRBV2 and TRBJ2-7, with 7 bases matching TRBD1. This CDR3 contains 12 residues. The germline CDR1 and CDR2 sequences are SNHLY and FYNNEI. CDR3 loop: CASSRVYRGTHF. The CDR3 nucleotides read TGTGCCAGCTCCCGCGTATACAGGGGCACCCACTTC.

This clone was counted once. This same CDR3 is encoded by further DNA sequences in the sample. V and J are TRBV7-3 and TRBJ2-2, with no clear D. V gave up 6 bases and J gave up 1 base, with 9 bases separating them. Germline V gives CDR1 SGHTA, CDR2 FQGTGA. The length of the CDR3 is 14 residues. The CDR3 DNA reads as TGTGCCAGCAGTTTGAGTGGGAACACCGGGGAGCTGTTTTTT. It is translated as CASSLSGNTGELFF.

The J gene is TRBJ1-2, the V gene TRBV5-1; possible D gene TRBD1, 6 bases. V lost 2 bases, J lost 8 bases, and 13 bases lay in between. The CDR3 has 13 amino acids. Germline assignment: CDR1 SGHRS and CDR2 YFSETQ. CDR3 in amino acids: CASSLRQDGGYTF. The CDR3 DNA reads TGCGCCAGCAGCTTAAGACAGGATGGGGGCTACACCTTC.

The chain combines TRBV7-2 with TRBJ1-2, with D hard to call. The CDR3 is 12 amino acids. CDR1 and CDR2 (germline): SGHTA, FQGNSA. The V end lost 5 bases, the J end lost 8 bases, and 12 bases lay between the germline ends. CDR3 sequence reads: CASSPMSSGYTF. The CDR3, as DNA: TGTGCCAGCAGCCCCATGAGCTCGGGCTACACCTTC. The full variable domain, in which reference TRBV7-2 and TRBJ1-2 provide the parts outside the CDR3, is GAGVSQSPSNKVTEKGKDVELRCDPISGHTALYWYRQSLGQGLEFLIYFQGNSAPDKSGLPSDRFSAERTGGSVSTLTIQRTQQEDSAVYLCASSPMSSGYTFGSGTRLTVV.

The chain has TRBV6-2 or TRBV6-3 and TRBJ1-2; 10 bases map to TRBD1. This CDR3 has 14 residues. Unmatched junction bases numbered 6, after V lost 2 bases and J lost 9 bases. Looked up from germline, CDR1 is MNHEY and CDR2 is SVGEGT. CDR3 residues: CASSYRGTGESYTF. CDR3 in DNA: TGTGCCAGCAGTTACCGAGGGACAGGGGAGAGCTACACCTTC.

V and J are TRBV27 and TRBJ1-4; D is uncertain. V lost 3 bases and J 7 bases, leaving 9 bases between the germline ends. Germline V lookup: CDR1 MNHEY, CDR2 SMNVEV (reference sequence). The CDR3 length is 13 residues. The CDR3 DNA follows: TGTGCCAGCAGTTTGGGAGGGTTTGAAAAACTGTTTTTT. Translation: CASSLGGFEKLFF.

The V gene is TRBV7-9, the J gene TRBJ1-2; 8 bases agree with TRBD1. The trim removed 4 bases at V and 4 bases at J, leaving 5 bases unmatched. From germline, CDR1 is SEHNR and CDR2 FQNEAQ (reference sequence). This CDR3 contains 14 residues. CDR3 bases: TGTGCCAGCAGCTCTGGACAGGGATCCTATGGCTACACCTTC. Translated, it gives CASSSGQGSYGYTF.

This sequence joins TRBV30 and TRBJ1-2; the match to TRBD1 covers 9 bases. V shed 3 bases and J 4 bases; nucleotides not matched to a gene: 9. Germline V gene sequence: CDR1 GTSNPN, CDR2 SVGIG (reference sequence). CDR3 length equals 15 residues. Here the CDR3 reads CAWSPGTGTTYGYTF. In nucleotides, the CDR3 is TGTGCCTGGAGCCCCGGGACAGGGACTACCTATGGCTACACCTTC.

This chain connects TRBV4-3 to TRBJ1-1; D is undetermined. Trimming pared 0 bases from V and 0 bases from J, leaving 11 bases between. The germline gives CDR1 LGHNA, CDR2 YSLEER. The CDR3 extends over 16 amino acids. The CDR3 sequence is CASSQDGGNMNTEAFF. In DNA, the CDR3 is TGCGCCAGCAGCCAAGATGGCGGGAACATGAACACTGAAGCTTTCTTT.

The chain combines TRBV25-1 with TRBJ2-7, with a tentative D call TRBD2 (6 bases). The CDR3 covers 15 residues. Trimming cost V 1 base and J 3 bases, with 13 bases left between them. In germline, CDR1 is MGHDK, CDR2 SYGVNS. CDR3 nucleotide sequence: TGTGCCAGCAGTGAATGGAGGGCTAGCGTCTACGAGCAGTACTTC. Translating gives CASSEWRASVYEQYF.

This chain links TRBV18 with TRBJ1-3; D may be TRBD1 (6 bases). With 4 bases removed from V and 0 bases from J, the gap between germline ends came to 13 bases. The germline V gene encodes CDR1 KGHSH and CDR2 LQKENI. This CDR3 spans 16 amino acids. The CDR3 spells CASSRGDTHSGNTIYF. CDR3 nucleotides: TGTGCCAGCTCACGTGGGGACACTCACTCTGGAAACACCATATATTTT.

A single count supports this clone. Other DNA sequences of this sample code for an identical CDR3. The CDR3 sequence: CASSFQSDQPQHF. CDR3 nucleotides: TGTGCCAGCAGTTTTCAATCGGATCAGCCCCAGCATTTT. The chain is built from TRBV12-3 or TRBV12-4 and TRBJ1-5; unclear D gene. The V gene lost 3 bases and the J gene lost 5 bases, with 8 bases spanning the gap. The CDR3 totals 13 residues.

The CDR3 is CASSLRTVNYGYTF. As DNA, the CDR3 is TGTGCCAGCAGCCTCAGGACAGTCAACTATGGCTACACCTTC. The rearrangement links TRBV3-1 (or the pseudogene TRBV3-2) to TRBJ1-2; possibly TRBD1 for D (6 bases). V gave up 4 bases and J gave up 2 bases, with 11 bases separating them. The CDR3 is made up of 14 amino acids. CDR1 is LGHDT, CDR2 YNNKEL, per germline (reference sequence).

The chain carries TRBV4-3 and TRBJ2-1; D unresolved. This CDR3 has 13 amino acids. Deletions cut 1 base from V and 9 bases from J, with 10 bases between. CDR1 is LGHNA and CDR2 is YSLEER in the germline V gene. The CDR3 reads CASSQGEAREQFF. DNA for the CDR3: TGCGCCAGCAGCCAAGGAGAGGCGCGTGAGCAGTTCTTC.

The chain joins TRBV28 to TRBJ2-5; D unresolved. Looked up from germline, CDR1 is MDHEN and CDR2 is SYDVKM. V was pared by 6 bases and J by 5 bases, with 16 bases between. CDR3 length: 14 residues. The CDR3 DNA is TGTGCCAGCAGCCTGACTTCTACAACGGAGACCCAGTACTTC. Amino acid sequence: CASSLTSTTETQYF.

This chain connects TRBV5-6 to TRBJ2-3; 9 bases are a match to TRBD2. The CDR3 is made up of 16 amino acids. Germline V CDR1 and CDR2: SGHDT, YYEEEE. Trimming at V came to 0 bases and at J to 0 bases, leaving 2 bases not matched to a gene. The CDR3 DNA is TGTGCCAGCAGCTTGGATACTAGCGGGAGCACAGATACGCAGTATTTT. Protein product: CASSLDTSGSTDTQYF. Looking up the rest from reference TRBV5-6 and TRBJ2-3 gives the full variable domain: DAGVTQSPTHLIKTRGQQVTLRCSPKSGHDTVSWYQQALGQGPQFIFQYYEEEERQRGNFPDRFSGHQFPNYSSELNVNALLLGDSALYLCASSLDTSGSTDTQYFGPGTRLTVL.

This chain joins TRBV10-3 and TRBJ2-7; D remains unclear. V was clipped by 0 bases and J by 1 base, with 10 bases between them. Germline V gene data show CDR1 as ENHRY and CDR2 as SYGVKD. This CDR3 contains 15 residues. For the CDR3, the DNA is TGTGCCATCAGTGAGTCCGCCGGTCGGTCCTACGAGCAGTACTTC. Amino acid sequence: CAISESAGRSYEQYF.

CDR3 DNA sequence: TGTGCCAGCACCACGAAGGGGTACCGCAATCAGCCCCAGCATTTT. It codes for CASTTKGYRNQPQHF. This chain connects TRBV28 to TRBJ1-5; D is possibly TRBD1 (5 bases). There are 15 residues in the CDR3. V lost 7 bases, J lost 2 bases, and 15 bases lay in between. Germline V gene data show CDR1 as MDHEN and CDR2 as SYDVKM.

Notes on this clone: Other DNA sequences in this sample translate to the same CDR3. The chain carries TRBV7-9 and TRBJ2-6; D is unclear. CDR1 is SEHNR, CDR2 FQNEAQ, per germline (reference sequence). V was pared by 5 bases and J by 0 bases, with 5 bases between. CDR3 length: 14 amino acids. The CDR3 DNA reads TGTGCCAGCAGCCGGAGCTCTGGGGCCAACGTCCTGACTTTC. Protein: CASSRSSGANVLTF.

The chain recombines TRBV5-1 with TRBJ2-3; 11 bases are shared with TRBD2. The CDR3 spans 18 residues. With V trimmed by 4 bases and J by 3 bases, 13 bases remained unmatched. CDR1 and CDR2 (germline): SGHRS, YFSETQ. The CDR3 protein is CASSLGLAGGGATDTQYF. The DNA of the CDR3 is TGCGCCAGCAGCCTGGGCCTAGCGGGAGGAGGTGCAACAGATACGCAGTATTTT. Filled out from reference TRBV5-1 and TRBJ2-3, the complete variable domain reads KAGVTQTPRYLIKTRGQQVTLSCSPISGHRSVSWYQQTPGQGLQFLFEYFSETQRNKGNFPGRFSGRQFSNSRSEMNVSTLELGDSALYLCASSLGLAGGGATDTQYFGPGTRLTVL.

The CDR3 DNA reads as TGTGCCAGCAGCTTAAGAGTGGACAGGGATTTCACCTTC. It encodes CASSLRVDRDFTF. The chain employs TRBV7-9 and TRBJ1-2; TRBD1 matches at 8 bases. Trimming cost V 2 bases and J 13 bases; bases outside gene matches: 9. Germline V gives CDR1 SEHNR, CDR2 FQNEAQ (reference sequence). This CDR3 contains 13 residues.

The chain carries TRBV4-1 and TRBJ1-4, with D unresolved. The CDR3 extends over 14 amino acids. Germline V CDR1 and CDR2: MGHRA, YSYEKL. V gave up 0 bases and J gave up 5 bases, with 7 bases separating them. The chain's CDR3 is CASSQETRNEKLFF. CDR3 sequence (DNA): TGCGCCAGCAGCCAAGAAACTCGAAATGAAAAACTGTTTTTT.

The genes are TRBV28 and TRBJ1-1; D is possibly TRBD1 (5 bases). Trimming took off 4 bases at V and 4 bases at J, with 16 bases between the two ends. The CDR3 totals 15 residues. Germline CDR1 is MDHEN and CDR2 is SYDVKM. The CDR3 nucleotides are TGTGCCAGCAGTTCGTCCGGACATAGGGGCACTGAAGCTTTCTTT. This gives the protein CASSSSGHRGTEAFF.